The 15 T cell receptor beta chains below were found in one sample sequenced in a study of shared clonotypes between healthy human individuals. Measured with immunoSEQ multiplex PCR; TCRdb has only the in-frame clones, and not every one. The top ten hold approximately 1.5% of the sample, which has roughly 1,100,000 clones, 70% to 80% seen once. The sequencing sample was made of memory CD4+ T cells sorted from blood. Subset here: CD45RA-negative fraction. These receptors were taken from a man between 18 and 29 years old in good health.

V gene TRBV11-2 combines with J gene TRBJ1-2; D is undetermined. V lost 1 base and J lost 2, with 5 bases in between. Germline V gene data show CDR1 as SGHAT and CDR2 as FQNNGV. The CDR3 is made up of 13 amino acids. CDR3 region: CASSLGSNYGYTF. In nucleotides, the CDR3 is TGTGCCAGCAGCTTAGGTTCGAACTATGGCTACACCTTC.

A single count supports this clone. This rearrangement joins TRBV5-6 to TRBJ2-5, with D possibly TRBD2 on 5 matching bases. Germline V gene data show CDR1 as SGHDT and CDR2 as YYEEEE. The CDR3 covers 15 residues. Trimming took off 0 bases at V and 4 bases at J, with 13 bases between the two ends. The CDR3 region is CASSLGWRVGETQYF. The CDR3 DNA follows: TGTGCCAGCAGCTTGGGATGGCGGGTGGGAGAGACCCAGTACTTC.

In its sample, this clone was seen a few times. The V call is TRBV7-3, the J call TRBJ2-2; D unclear. The germline gives CDR1 SGHTA, CDR2 FQGTGA. The CDR3 has 13 amino acids. V lost 4 bases to trimming and J lost 6 bases, with 9 bases between them. The CDR3 coding sequence is TGTGCCAGCAGCTCACCCGAAGCCGGGGAGCTGTTTTTT. Protein product: CASSSPEAGELFF.

This clone was seen only once. The chain combines TRBV2 with TRBJ2-2; the D gene is possibly TRBD2 (5 bases). This CDR3 is 15 amino acids long. CDR1 SNHLY and CDR2 FYNNEI come from the germline V gene. The V gene lost 6 bases and the J gene lost 2 bases, with 13 bases spanning the gap. CDR3 residues: CASRIEGGNTGELFF. DNA of the CDR3: TGTGCCAGCAGGATCGAGGGTGGTAACACCGGGGAGCTGTTTTTT.

This clone was seen just once. V is TRBV2 and J is TRBJ2-7, with 12 bases matching TRBD1. From germline, CDR1 is SNHLY and CDR2 FYNNEI. V shed 4 bases and J 5 bases; nucleotides not matched to a gene: 3. The CDR3 sequence is 14 residues long. CDR3 nucleotides: TGTGCCAGCAGTGGGGACAGGGGGCTCCACGAGCAGTACTTC. Translated, it gives CASSGDRGLHEQYF.

This clone was detected only once. This chain uses TRBV4-1 with TRBJ2-5, with 9 bases matching TRBD2. CDR3 size: 15 residues. Trimming cost V 8 bases and J 1 base; bases outside gene matches: 8. Germline CDR1 is MGHRA and CDR2 is YSYEKL. CDR3 loop: CASGIAGALQETQYF. The CDR3 DNA is TGCGCCAGCGGGATAGCGGGAGCCCTCCAAGAGACCCAGTACTTC.

This chain links TRBV7-9 with TRBJ2-7, with D perhaps matching TRBD1 or TRBD2 (6 bases each). CDR1 is SEHNR, CDR2 FQNEAQ, per germline (reference sequence). The length of the CDR3 is 18 residues. V was trimmed by 4 bases and J by 3 bases, leaving 25 bases between them. DNA for the CDR3: TGTGCCAGCAGCTCGGCGCGAGGGGGGAGGACAGATGACTACGAGCAGTACTTC. Translation gives CASSSARGGRTDDYEQYF.

The V and J genes are TRBV15 and TRBJ1-3; D is perhaps TRBD1 (6 bases). Trimming cost V 0 bases and J 4 bases, with 13 bases left between them. Germline CDR1 LNHNV, CDR2 YYDKDF (reference sequence). CDR3 length: 16 amino acids. The CDR3 loop is CATSRDGGTKGNTIYF. The CDR3 nucleotides read TGTGCCACCAGCAGAGATGGAGGGACAAAGGGAAACACCATATATTTT.

A word on this clone: Relative to the germline gene, one junction end is altered; a read error may explain this. The V gene is TRBV6-5, the J gene TRBJ1-6; unclear D gene. This CDR3 region has 13 residues. The germline CDR1 and CDR2 sequences are MNHEY and SVGAGI. CDR3: CASRGILNSLLHF. DNA for the CDR3: TGTGCCAGCAGGGGGATCCTTAATTCACTCCTCCACTTT.

On this clone: A read error is possible here, since a much larger clone lies one base away. Additional DNA sequences in this sample encode the identical CDR3. V usage is TRBV30 and J usage is TRBJ1-6; unclear D gene. The V gene lost 7 bases and the J gene lost 6 bases, with 13 bases spanning the gap. The CDR3 has 13 residues. Germline V lookup: CDR1 GTSNPN, CDR2 SVGIG (reference sequence). The CDR3 loop is CAFQDKVNSPLHF. Written as DNA, the CDR3 is TGTGCCTTTCAAGACAAGGTTAATTCACCCCTCCACTTT.

This clone was seen at least ten times. The same CDR3 is also encoded by other DNA sequences in this sample. The chain joins TRBV7-2 to TRBJ1-3; 10 nucleotides match TRBD1. Germline V gives CDR1 SGHTA, CDR2 FQGNSA. CDR3 size: 17 residues. V shed 1 base, J shed 0 bases, and the junction held 3 bases outside the gene matches. CDR3 loop: CASSLGGQGISGNTIYF. CDR3 sequence (DNA): TGTGCCAGCAGCTTAGGGGGACAGGGGATCTCTGGAAACACCATATATTTT.

This chain joins TRBV10-3 and TRBJ2-1; 10 nucleotides match TRBD2. Germline lookup yields CDR1 ENHRY and CDR2 SYGVKD. This CDR3 region has 14 residues. Trimming cost V 6 bases and J 7 bases; bases outside gene matches: 6. The CDR3 DNA follows: TGTGCCATCAGCGATAGCGGGGGGAGGAATGAGCAGTTCTTC. Translation: CAISDSGGRNEQFF.

The chain is built from TRBV30 and TRBJ1-2, with D perhaps matching TRBD1 (5 bases). The CDR3 spans 12 residues. V was trimmed by 3 bases and J by 8 bases, leaving 13 bases between them. The germline V gene has CDR1 GTSNPN and CDR2 SVGIG (reference sequence). The CDR3 DNA sequence: TGTGCCTGGAGGGTGAGGGGTTGGGGCTACACCTTC. This codes for CAWRVRGWGYTF.

The chain is built from TRBV10-2 and TRBJ2-4; possible D gene TRBD2, 5 bases. V dropped 6 bases and J dropped 11 bases, with 20 bases sitting between them. This CDR3 has 14 residues. CDR1 is WSHSY, CDR2 SAAADI, per germline. The chain's CDR3 is CASSADTWETFQYF. CDR3 bases: TGCGCCAGCAGCGCAGATACATGGGAGACATTTCAGTACTTC.

This clone was seen a handful of times. The chain uses TRBV30 and TRBJ1-4; 11 bases fit TRBD1. CDR1 is GTSNPN, CDR2 SVGIG, per germline (reference sequence). The CDR3 has 12 amino acids. This CDR3 is CAGGQGVGKLFF. The CDR3, as DNA: TGTGCTGGGGGACAGGGGGTAGGAAAACTGTTTTTT.